A selection of T cell receptor beta chains follows, all from one sample in a study of blood T cell repertoires in COVID-19. Profiling relied on immunoSEQ multiplex PCR, and the TCRdb table lists in-frame clones only, not all of them. Of about 220,000 clones listed, approximately 81% are singletons. Sequenced sample: peripheral blood. These receptor sequences come from a young man with active or convalescent COVID-19. Both conserved end residues are part of each CDR3. The order of the fields is CDR3 DNA, CDR3 protein, V gene, CDR3 length, D gene, J gene, clone size. The D gene is left open where the match is weak. A clone size is listed for some rows: how often the clone was seen (once, few, many), or a class if it is expanded.

TGTGCCAGCCGGGCGGGGGCCAGCACAGATACGCAGTATTTT	CASRAGASTDTQYF	TRBV6-4	14	NA	TRBJ2-3	NA
TGTGCCAGCGGGAGACAGGGGTCCTTTAGGGACACTGAAGCTTTCTTT	CASGRQGSFRDTEAFF	TRBV5-5	16	TRBD1	TRBJ1-1	NA
TGTGCCAGCAGTTACTCTCCACAGAACACTGAAGCTTTCTTT	CASSYSPQNTEAFF	TRBV6-2/TRBV6-3	14	NA	TRBJ1-1	NA
TGTGCCAGCAGGAATGACAGGGTCAGCGAGCAGTTCTTC	CASRNDRVSEQFF	TRBV28	13	TRBD1	TRBJ2-1	NA
TGTGCCAGCTCACTGACTACGAACACCGGGGAGCTGTTTTTT	CASSLTTNTGELFF	TRBV18	14	NA	TRBJ2-2	NA
TGTGCCAGCACGGGAGGGCTAGCGGGGGACGAGCAGTACTTC	CASTGGLAGDEQYF	TRBV6-5	14	TRBD2	TRBJ2-7	NA
TGCGCCAGCAGACCGGTACCGAGCTCCTACGAGCAGTACTTC	CASRPVPSSYEQYF	TRBV5-1	14	NA	TRBJ2-7	NA
TGTGCCAGCCACGGTACCTTAGGGGGGGGGCCTGGCACCGGGGAGCTGTTTTTT	CASHGTLGGGPGTGELFF	TRBV5-6	18	NA	TRBJ2-2	NA
TGTGCCAGCAGCTCACAGGGCCATGAGCAGTTCTTC	CASSSQGHEQFF	TRBV2	12	NA	TRBJ2-1	NA
TGTGCCAGCAGTGCGGGAGGAGCGGTCACCGGGGAGCTGTTTTTT	CASSAGGAVTGELFF	TRBV6-4	15	TRBD2	TRBJ2-2	once
TGCGCCAGCAGCCCCTCCGTGGCCGGGGGGTACGAGCAGTACTTC	CASSPSVAGGYEQYF	TRBV5-1	15	TRBD2	TRBJ2-7	few
TGCGCCAGCACCCCCAGGCAGGGTGATGACTATGGCTACACCTTC	CASTPRQGDDYGYTF	TRBV4-1	15	NA	TRBJ1-2	NA
TGTGCCAGCAGCCAGACGACAGGGAATTATGGCTACACCTTC	CASSQTTGNYGYTF	TRBV3-1/TRBV3-2	14	TRBD1	TRBJ1-2	NA
TGCGCCAGCAGCCAAGAGCTCATTGACAGGGGGGATGAAAAACTGTTTTTT	CASSQELIDRGDEKLFF	TRBV4-3	17	TRBD1	TRBJ1-4	NA
TGTGCCAGTAGTATGGGCGGGACAGCATACGAGCAGTACTTC	CASSMGGTAYEQYF	TRBV19	14	NA	TRBJ2-7	NA
TGTGCCAGCAGTTACAGGGGGCGCATGGGACAGCCCCAGCATTTT	CASSYRGRMGQPQHF	TRBV28	15	TRBD1	TRBJ1-5	NA
TGTGCCAGCAGTGCGAGCGGGCGGACGACAGATACGCAGTATTTT	CASSASGRTTDTQYF	TRBV2	15	NA	TRBJ2-3	few
TGTGCCACCAGTGACCCGGGACACGAAAACACCGGGGAGCTGTTTTTT	CATSDPGHENTGELFF	TRBV24-1	16	NA	TRBJ2-2	once
TGTGCCAGCAGCCCTGACCCCTTACTAGCGGGGATAACCTACGAGCAGTACTTC	CASSPDPLLAGITYEQYF	TRBV5-4	18	TRBD2	TRBJ2-7	NA
TGTGCCAGCAGTTACTCGACAGAAAGAAACACCATATATTTT	CASSYSTERNTIYF	TRBV6-5	14	NA	TRBJ1-3	NA
TGTGCCAGCAGTTTAGTATTGCGAAACACTGAAGCTTTCTTT	CASSLVLRNTEAFF	TRBV28	14	NA	TRBJ1-1	once
TGTGCCAGCAGCTTAATGGGACAGGGATTCGATGAGCAGTTCTTC	CASSLMGQGFDEQFF	TRBV7-3	15	TRBD1	TRBJ2-1	NA
TGTGCCAGCAGTGACCAGACCCGCCCGGGGCAGTTCTTC	CASSDQTRPGQFF	TRBV6-4	13	NA	TRBJ2-1	NA
TGTGCCAGCAGTTTATCCCCCAGTCAGCCCCAGCATTTT	CASSLSPSQPQHF	TRBV27	13	NA	TRBJ1-5	NA
TGTGCCAGCAGCTTAAACGGGGGGAACACCGGGGAGCTGTTTTTT	CASSLNGGNTGELFF	TRBV7-3	15	NA	TRBJ2-2	NA
TGTGCCAGCAGACCAGAAGGGGGAGGGCCCTACGAGCAGTACTTC	CASRPEGGGPYEQYF	TRBV11-2	15	NA	TRBJ2-7	NA
TGTGCCAGCAGACCTACAGGCTCCTACGAGCAGTACTTC	CASRPTGSYEQYF	TRBV3-1/TRBV3-2	13	NA	TRBJ2-7	few
TGTGCCAGCAGCCCTGAGAGGGGGCCCGCTGAAGCTTTCTTT	CASSPERGPAEAFF	TRBV14	14	TRBD1	TRBJ1-1	NA
TGTGCCAGCAGCACTGTCGGGACTAGCGGGGGGACCCAGTACTTC	CASSTVGTSGGTQYF	TRBV11-2	15	TRBD2	TRBJ2-5	NA
TGCGCCAGCAGCCAAGATCACAGGGCGGGTCAGCCCCAGCATTTT	CASSQDHRAGQPQHF	TRBV4-3	15	NA	TRBJ1-5	NA
TGTGCCACCTTGACTAGCGGGGCAATAAAGACACAAGAGACCCAGTACTTC	CATLTSGAIKTQETQYF	TRBV24-1	17	TRBD2	TRBJ2-5	once
TGTGCCAGCAGCCAGGTCCGGGAGCGGGACGAGCAGTACTTC	CASSQVRERDEQYF	TRBV5-6	14	NA	TRBJ2-7	NA
TGTGCCAGCAGCAGTTTAGGGGGACCACCTTATGGCTACACCTTC	CASSSLGGPPYGYTF	TRBV27	15	NA	TRBJ1-2	NA
TGTGCCACTACAGGGGATCTCGCAGATACGCAGTATTTT	CATTGDLADTQYF	TRBV24-1	13	TRBD1	TRBJ2-3	NA
TGTGCCAGCAGCCCCATGGCCCCCGGGATTGATTCACCCCTCCACTTT	CASSPMAPGIDSPLHF	TRBV5-6	16	NA	TRBJ1-6	few
TGTGCCAGCAGTCCATGGGGAGGGTTCGCCTACGAGCAGTACTTC	CASSPWGGFAYEQYF	TRBV27	15	TRBD2	TRBJ2-7	NA
TGTGCCAGCAGTGGGCGGACAGGGCGGGGCGGGGAGCTGTTTTTT	CASSGRTGRGGELFF	TRBV25-1	15	TRBD1	TRBJ2-2	once
TGTGCCAGCAGACTAGGGGGTGGCGATGAAGCTTTCTTT	CASRLGGGDEAFF	TRBV5-5	13	NA	TRBJ1-1	NA
TGTGCCAGCAGTGGGGGCACGGACTATGGCTACACCTTC	CASSGGTDYGYTF	TRBV28	13	NA	TRBJ1-2	once
TGCGCCAGCAGCCATACTTCGGGAGGGACACAAAACATTCAGTACTTC	CASSHTSGGTQNIQYF	TRBV4-1	16	TRBD2	TRBJ2-4	NA
TGCGCCAGCAGCTACGGACTAGCGGGAGTGAGCACCGGGGAGCTGTTTTTT	CASSYGLAGVSTGELFF	TRBV4-1	17	TRBD2	TRBJ2-2	NA
TGTGCCATCAGTGAGTCGGGACAGGGAAATCAGCCCCAGCATTTT	CAISESGQGNQPQHF	TRBV10-3	15	TRBD1	TRBJ1-5	NA
TGTGCCAGCAGCCCCATAGGGGCCTATGGCTACACCTTC	CASSPIGAYGYTF	TRBV2	13	NA	TRBJ1-2	NA
TGTGCCAGTAATCGGAGGATTAGCGGGGGAGACGAGCAGTACTTC	CASNRRISGGDEQYF	TRBV19	15	TRBD2	TRBJ2-7	once
TGTGCCACCAGTGAGTCAGGGGATGGGACCCAGTACTTC	CATSESGDGTQYF	TRBV24-1	13	NA	TRBJ2-5	NA
TGTGCCAGCAGCGCGAGCGTAACCGTCACTGAAGCTTTCTTT	CASSASVTVTEAFF	TRBV7-9	14	NA	TRBJ1-1	once